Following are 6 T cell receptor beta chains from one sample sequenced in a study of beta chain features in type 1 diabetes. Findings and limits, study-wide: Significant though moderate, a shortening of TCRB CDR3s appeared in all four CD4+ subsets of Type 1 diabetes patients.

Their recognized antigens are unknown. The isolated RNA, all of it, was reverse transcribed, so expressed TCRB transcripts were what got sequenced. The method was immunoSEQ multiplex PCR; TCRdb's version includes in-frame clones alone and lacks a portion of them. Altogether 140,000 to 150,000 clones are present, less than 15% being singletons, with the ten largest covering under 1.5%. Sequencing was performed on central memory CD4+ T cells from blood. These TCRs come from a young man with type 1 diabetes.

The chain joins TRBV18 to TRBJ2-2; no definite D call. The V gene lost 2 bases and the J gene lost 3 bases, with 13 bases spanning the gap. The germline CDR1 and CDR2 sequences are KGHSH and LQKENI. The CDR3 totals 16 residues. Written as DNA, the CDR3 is TGTGCCAGCTCACCAGGAGTGGGCACCGACACCGGGGAGCTGTTTTTT. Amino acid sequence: CASSPGVGTDTGELFF.

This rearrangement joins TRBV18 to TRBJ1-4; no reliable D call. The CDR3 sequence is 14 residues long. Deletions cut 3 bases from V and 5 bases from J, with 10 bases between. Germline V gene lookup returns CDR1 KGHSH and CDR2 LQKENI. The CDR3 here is CASSPQRLNEKLFF. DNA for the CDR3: TGTGCCAGCTCACCTCAACGGCTGAATGAAAAACTGTTTTTT.

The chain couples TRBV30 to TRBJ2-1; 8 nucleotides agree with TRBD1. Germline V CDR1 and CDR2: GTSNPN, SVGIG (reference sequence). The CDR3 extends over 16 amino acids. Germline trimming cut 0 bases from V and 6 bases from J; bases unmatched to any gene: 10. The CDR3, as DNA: TGTGCCTGGAGTGTACGACAGGGGAAGATGGCCAATGAGCAGTTCTTC. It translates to CAWSVRQGKMANEQFF.

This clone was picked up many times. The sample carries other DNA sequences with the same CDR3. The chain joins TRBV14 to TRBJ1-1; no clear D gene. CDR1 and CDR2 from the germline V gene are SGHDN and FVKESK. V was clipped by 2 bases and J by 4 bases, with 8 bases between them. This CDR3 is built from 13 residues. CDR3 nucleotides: TGTGCCAGCAGCCAATGGGATGGCACTGAAGCTTTCTTT. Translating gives CASSQWDGTEAFF.

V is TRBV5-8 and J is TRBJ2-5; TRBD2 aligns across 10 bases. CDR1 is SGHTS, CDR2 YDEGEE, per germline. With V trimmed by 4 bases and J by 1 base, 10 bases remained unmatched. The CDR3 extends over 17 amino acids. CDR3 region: CASSRGSQRGGQETQYF. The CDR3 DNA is TGTGCCAGCAGCCGAGGATCCCAGCGGGGGGGCCAAGAGACCCAGTACTTC.

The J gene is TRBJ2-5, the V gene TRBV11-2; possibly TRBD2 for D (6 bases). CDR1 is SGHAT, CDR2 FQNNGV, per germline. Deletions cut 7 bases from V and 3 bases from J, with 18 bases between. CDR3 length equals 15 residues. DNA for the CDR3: TGTGCCAGCACCCTACTCGGGACTCAAGAAGAGACCCAGTACTTC. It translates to CASTLLGTQEETQYF.